The next 9 T cell receptor beta chains were all read from a single sample in a study of control samples from healthy donors and cancer patients (dated by TCRdb to between 2020 and 2021). The library came from the immunoSEQ multiplex PCR assay. The table comes from immuneACCESS by way of TCRdb, which keeps in-frame sequences with V and J called. Part of the clones is missing from these tables; in studies checked, under half for an unresolved V gene and the rest for unknown reasons. For this sample there are 150,000 to 160,000 clones; approximately 94% appear just once. The ten largest clones capture approximately 6% of the sample. Sequenced input: blood. The receptors come from a man aged 35 to 55 in good health.

The V gene is TRBV2, the J gene TRBJ1-4; 7 positions match TRBD1. Germline V lookup: CDR1 SNHLY, CDR2 FYNNEI. This CDR3 comprises 14 residues. The J segment lost 2 bases and the V segment lost 6 bases, leaving 3 bases of the junction unmatched. The CDR3 DNA reads TGTGCCAGCAGCCCACAGGGGACTAATGAAAAACTGTTTTTT. It specifies CASSPQGTNEKLFF. Full variable domain (rest looked up from reference TRBV2 and TRBJ1-4): EPEVTQTPSHQVTQMGQEVILRCVPISNHLYFYWYRQILGQKVEFLVSFYNNEISEKSEIFDDQFSVERPDGSNFTLKIRSTKLEDSAMYFCASSPQGTNEKLFFGSGTQLSVL.

CDR3 loop: CASSPDRGYTIYF. CDR3 nucleotide sequence: TGTGCCAGCAGCCCGGACAGGGGTTACACCATATATTTT. The V call is TRBV5-4, the J call TRBJ1-3; 9 nucleotides line up with TRBD1. Germline CDR1 reads SGHNT; CDR2 reads YYREEE (reference sequence). The trim removed 4 bases at V and 8 bases at J, leaving 4 bases unmatched. The CDR3 has 13 residues. The whole variable domain, filled in from reference TRBV5-4 and TRBJ1-3, reads ETGVTQSPTHLIKTRGQQVTLRCSSQSGHNTVSWYQQALGQGPQFIFQYYREEENGRGNFPPRFSGLQFPNYSSELNVNALELDDSALYLCASSPDRGYTIYFGEGSWLTVV.

The chain carries TRBV19 and TRBJ1-5; D call uncertain. CDR3 length: 12 amino acids. Deletions cut 1 base from V and 6 bases from J, with 4 bases between. Germline V gives CDR1 LNHDA, CDR2 SQIVND (reference sequence). CDR3 coding DNA: TGTGCCAGTAGTATAGGCCCTCAGCCCCAGCATTTT. Its protein is CASSIGPQPQHF.

Concerning this clone itself: The sample carries other DNA sequences with the same CDR3. CDR3: CASSPGGRTNEKLFF. The CDR3 bases are TGCGCCAGCAGCCCCGGGGGGCGGACTAATGAAAAACTGTTTTTT. V and J are TRBV5-1 and TRBJ1-4, with TRBD1 as a possible D gene (6 bases). The CDR3 is 15 amino acids. The V end was cut by 4 bases, the J end by 2 bases, with 12 bases between. Per germline, CDR1 SGHRS and CDR2 YFSETQ.

The chain links TRBV25-1 to TRBJ1-2; the D is unclear. Between the trimmed V and J ends, which lost 1 base and 5 bases, there was a span of 14 bases. The length of the CDR3 is 15 residues. Germline CDR1 and CDR2: MGHDK and SYGVNS. CDR3 DNA: TGTGCCAGCAGTGAATGGGGTCTGCCAGAATATGGCTACACCTTC. Its protein product is CASSEWGLPEYGYTF.

This clone was counted once. This chain uses TRBV6-5 with TRBJ1-6; 9 positions agree with TRBD1. CDR3 length equals 15 residues. Germline assignment: CDR1 MNHEY and CDR2 SVGAGI. With V trimmed by 2 bases and J by 12 bases, 8 bases remained unmatched. The CDR3 bases are TGTGCCAGCAGTTACGGGACAGGGCTAGGGAAACCCCTCCACTTT. Its protein is CASSYGTGLGKPLHF.

This clone was recorded a few times. This rearrangement joins TRBV14 to TRBJ2-7; D is undetermined. The length of the CDR3 is 11 residues. The germline gives CDR1 SGHDN, CDR2 FVKESK. V lost 4 bases, J lost 2 bases, and 3 bases lay in between. This CDR3 is CASSRAYEQYF. The CDR3 DNA sequence: TGTGCCAGCAGCCGTGCCTACGAGCAGTACTTC.

The chain carries TRBV5-1 and TRBJ1-2; D gene ambiguous. Trimming pared 0 bases from V and 3 bases from J, leaving 12 bases between. The CDR3 covers 15 residues. CDR1 and CDR2 (germline): SGHRS, YFSETQ. The CDR3 is CASSLEQWGDYGYTF. CDR3 DNA: TGCGCCAGCAGCTTGGAACAGTGGGGAGACTATGGCTACACCTTC.

The V call is TRBV20-1, the J call TRBJ2-5; 10 bases are a match to TRBD2. V trimming: 3 bases; J trimming: 5 bases; junction bases outside the gene matches: 15. The CDR3 loop spans 17 amino acids. Germline CDR1 reads DFQATT; CDR2 reads SNEGSKA (reference sequence). The CDR3 loop reads CSASGSASGGPRETQYF. As DNA, the CDR3 is TGCAGTGCTAGTGGATCCGCTAGCGGGGGCCCCCGGGAGACCCAGTACTTC.